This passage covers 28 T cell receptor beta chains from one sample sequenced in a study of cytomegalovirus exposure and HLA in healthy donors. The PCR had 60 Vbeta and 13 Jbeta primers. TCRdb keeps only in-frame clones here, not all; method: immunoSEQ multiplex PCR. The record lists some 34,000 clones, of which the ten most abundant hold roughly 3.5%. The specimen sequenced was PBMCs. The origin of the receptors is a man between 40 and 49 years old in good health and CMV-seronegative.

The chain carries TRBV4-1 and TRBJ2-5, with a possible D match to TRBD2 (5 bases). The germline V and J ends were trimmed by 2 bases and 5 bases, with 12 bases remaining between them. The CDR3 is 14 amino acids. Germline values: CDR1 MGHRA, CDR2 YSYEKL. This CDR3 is CASSQPPGWETQYF. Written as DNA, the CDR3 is TGCGCCAGCAGCCAACCTCCGGGGTGGGAGACCCAGTACTTC.

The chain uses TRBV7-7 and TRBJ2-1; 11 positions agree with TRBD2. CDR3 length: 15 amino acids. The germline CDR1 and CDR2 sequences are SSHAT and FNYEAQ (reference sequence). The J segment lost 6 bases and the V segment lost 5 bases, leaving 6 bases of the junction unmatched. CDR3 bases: TGTGCCAGCAGCACGGGACTAGCGGTTCCCAATGAGCAGTTCTTC. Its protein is CASSTGLAVPNEQFF.

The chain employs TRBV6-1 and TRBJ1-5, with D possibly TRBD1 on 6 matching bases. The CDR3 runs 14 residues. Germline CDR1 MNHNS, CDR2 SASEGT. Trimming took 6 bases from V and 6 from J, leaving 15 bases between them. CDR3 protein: CASRPGPGAQPQHF. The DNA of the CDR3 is TGTGCCAGCAGACCGGGCCCAGGGGCTCAGCCCCAGCATTTT.

CDR3 sequence reads: CSVEMGQMNTEAFF. The CDR3 bases are TGCAGCGTTGAAATGGGACAAATGAACACTGAAGCTTTCTTT. The chain joins TRBV29-1 to TRBJ1-1; TRBD1 is a possible D gene (6 bases). The CDR3 is 14 residues long. V was trimmed by 2 bases and J by 0 bases, leaving 10 bases between them. Germline V gene lookup returns CDR1 SQVTM and CDR2 ANQGSEA. The variable domain in full, completed from reference TRBV29-1 and TRBJ1-1, reads SAVISQKPSRDICQRGTSLTIQCQVDSQVTMMFWYRQQPGQSLTLIATANQGSEATYESGFVIDKFPISRPNLTFSTLTVSNMSPEDSSIYLCSVEMGQMNTEAFFGQGTRLTVV.

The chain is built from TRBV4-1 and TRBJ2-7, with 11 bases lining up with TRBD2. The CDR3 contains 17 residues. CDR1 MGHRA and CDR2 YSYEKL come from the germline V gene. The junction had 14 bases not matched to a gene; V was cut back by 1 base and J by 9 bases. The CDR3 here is CASSQGLAGRLNEGQYF. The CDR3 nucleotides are TGCGCCAGCAGCCAAGGACTAGCGGGGCGCCTCAACGAGGGGCAGTACTTC.

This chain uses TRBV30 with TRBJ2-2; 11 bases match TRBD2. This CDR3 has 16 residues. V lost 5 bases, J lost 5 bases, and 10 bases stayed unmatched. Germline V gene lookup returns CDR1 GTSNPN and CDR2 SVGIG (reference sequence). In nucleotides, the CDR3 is TGTGCCTGGCCTAAGGGACTAGCGGAGCTTACCGGGGAGCTGTTTTTT. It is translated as CAWPKGLAELTGELFF. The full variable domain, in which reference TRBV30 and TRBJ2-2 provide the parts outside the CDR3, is SQTIHQWPATLVQPVGSPLSLECTVEGTSNPNLYWYRQAAGRGLQLLFYSVGIGQISSEVPQNLSASRPQDRQFILSSKKLLLSDSGFYLCAWPKGLAELTGELFFGEGSRLTVL.

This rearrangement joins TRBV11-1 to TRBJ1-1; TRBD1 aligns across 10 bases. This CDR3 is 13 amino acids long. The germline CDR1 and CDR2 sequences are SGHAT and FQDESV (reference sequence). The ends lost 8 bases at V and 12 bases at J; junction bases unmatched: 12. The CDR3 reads CASGSRTGGISFF. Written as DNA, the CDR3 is TGTGCCAGCGGCTCCCGGACAGGGGGAATATCTTTCTTT. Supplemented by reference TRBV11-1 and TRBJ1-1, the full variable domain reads EAEVAQSPRYKITEKSQAVAFWCDPISGHATLYWYRQILGQGPELLVQFQDESVVDDSQLPKDRFSAERLKGVDSTLKIQPAELGDSAMYLCASGSRTGGISFFGQGTRLTVV.

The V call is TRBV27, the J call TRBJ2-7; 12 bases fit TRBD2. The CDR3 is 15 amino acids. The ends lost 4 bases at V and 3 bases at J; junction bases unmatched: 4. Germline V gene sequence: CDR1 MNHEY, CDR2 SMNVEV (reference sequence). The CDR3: CASSWRTSGNYEQYF. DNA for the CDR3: TGTGCCAGCAGTTGGAGGACTAGCGGGAACTACGAGCAGTACTTC.

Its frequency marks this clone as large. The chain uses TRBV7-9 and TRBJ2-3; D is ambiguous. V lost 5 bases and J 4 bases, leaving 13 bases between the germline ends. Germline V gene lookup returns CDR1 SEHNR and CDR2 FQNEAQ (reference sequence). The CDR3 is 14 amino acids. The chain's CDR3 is CASSPTLSPDTQYF. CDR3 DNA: TGTGCCAGCAGCCCTACGTTAAGTCCAGATACGCAGTATTTT.

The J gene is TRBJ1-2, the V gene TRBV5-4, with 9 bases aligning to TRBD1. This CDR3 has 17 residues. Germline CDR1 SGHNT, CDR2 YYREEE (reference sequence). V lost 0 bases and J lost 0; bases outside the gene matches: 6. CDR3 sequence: CASSLEGQGMTNYGYTF. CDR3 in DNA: TGTGCCAGCAGCTTGGAGGGACAGGGTATGACTAACTATGGCTACACCTTC. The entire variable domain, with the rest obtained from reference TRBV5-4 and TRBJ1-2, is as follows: ETGVTQSPTHLIKTRGQQVTLRCSSQSGHNTVSWYQQALGQGPQFIFQYYREEENGRGNFPPRFSGLQFPNYSSELNVNALELDDSALYLCASSLEGQGMTNYGYTFGSGTRLTVV.

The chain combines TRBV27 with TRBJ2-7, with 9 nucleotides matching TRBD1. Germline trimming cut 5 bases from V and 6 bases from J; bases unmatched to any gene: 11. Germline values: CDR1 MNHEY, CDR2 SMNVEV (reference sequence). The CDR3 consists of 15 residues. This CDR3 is CASSNLGQGRAEQYF. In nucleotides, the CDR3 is TGTGCCAGCAGTAACCTTGGACAGGGGAGGGCCGAGCAGTACTTC.

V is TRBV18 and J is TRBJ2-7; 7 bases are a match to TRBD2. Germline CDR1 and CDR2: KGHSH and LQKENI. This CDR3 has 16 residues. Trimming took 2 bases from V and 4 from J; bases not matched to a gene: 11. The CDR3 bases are TGTGCCAGCTCACCAAAAAATCCTAGCGGACCATACGAGCAGTACTTC. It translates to CASSPKNPSGPYEQYF.

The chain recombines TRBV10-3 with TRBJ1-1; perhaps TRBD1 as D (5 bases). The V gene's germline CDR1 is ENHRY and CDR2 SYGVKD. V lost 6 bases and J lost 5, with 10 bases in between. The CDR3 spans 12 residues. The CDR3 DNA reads TGTGCCATCAGGAAAGGGGAAACTGAAGCTTTCTTT. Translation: CAIRKGETEAFF.

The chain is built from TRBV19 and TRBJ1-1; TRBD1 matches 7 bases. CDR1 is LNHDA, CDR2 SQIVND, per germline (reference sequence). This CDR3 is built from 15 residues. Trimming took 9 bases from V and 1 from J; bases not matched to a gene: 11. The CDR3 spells CASWDTAGGNTEAFF. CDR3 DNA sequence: TGTGCCAGCTGGGACACGGCAGGGGGGAACACTGAAGCTTTCTTT.

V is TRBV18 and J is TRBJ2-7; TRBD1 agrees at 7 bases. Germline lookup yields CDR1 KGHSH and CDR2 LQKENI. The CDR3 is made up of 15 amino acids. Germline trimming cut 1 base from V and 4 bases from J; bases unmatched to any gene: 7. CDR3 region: CASSPQENRGYEQYF. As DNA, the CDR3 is TGTGCCAGCTCACCACAGGAAAACAGGGGTTACGAGCAGTACTTC.

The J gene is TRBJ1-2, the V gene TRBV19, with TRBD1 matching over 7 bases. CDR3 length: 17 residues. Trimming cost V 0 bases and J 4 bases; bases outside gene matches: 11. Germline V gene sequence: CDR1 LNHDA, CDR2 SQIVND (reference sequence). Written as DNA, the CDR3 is TGTGCCAGTAGTATAGATGGGGGGACAGCCGACATCTATGGCTACACCTTC. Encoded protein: CASSIDGGTADIYGYTF. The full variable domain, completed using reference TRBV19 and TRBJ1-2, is DGGITQSPKYLFRKEGQNVTLSCEQNLNHDAMYWYRQDPGQGLRLIYYSQIVNDFQKGDIAEGYSVSREKKESFPLTVTSAQKNPTAFYLCASSIDGGTADIYGYTFGSGTRLTVV.

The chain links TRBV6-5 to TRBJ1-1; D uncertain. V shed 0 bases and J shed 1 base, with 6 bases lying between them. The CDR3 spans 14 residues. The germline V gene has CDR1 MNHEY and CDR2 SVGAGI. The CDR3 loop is CASSYSAGNTEAFF. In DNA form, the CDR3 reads TGTGCCAGCAGTTACTCGGCAGGGAACACTGAAGCTTTCTTT.

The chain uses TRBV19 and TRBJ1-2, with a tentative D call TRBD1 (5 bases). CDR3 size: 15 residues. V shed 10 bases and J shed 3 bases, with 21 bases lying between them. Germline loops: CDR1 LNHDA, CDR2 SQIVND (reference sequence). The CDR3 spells CATRLDLGADYGYTF. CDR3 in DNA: TGTGCCACGCGCTTGGATCTTGGGGCCGACTATGGCTACACCTTC.

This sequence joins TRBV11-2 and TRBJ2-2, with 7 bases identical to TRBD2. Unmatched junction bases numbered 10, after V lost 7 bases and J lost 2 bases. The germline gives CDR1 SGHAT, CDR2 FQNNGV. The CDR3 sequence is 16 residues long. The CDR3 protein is CASKPPAGVNTGELFF. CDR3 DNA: TGTGCCAGCAAGCCCCCGGCGGGAGTAAACACCGGGGAGCTGTTTTTT. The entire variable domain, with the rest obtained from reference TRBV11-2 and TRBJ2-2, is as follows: EAGVAQSPRYKIIEKRQSVAFWCNPISGHATLYWYQQILGQGPKLLIQFQNNGVVDDSQLPKDRFSAERLKGVDSTLKIQPAKLEDSAVYLCASKPPAGVNTGELFFGEGSRLTVL.

In nucleotides, the CDR3 is TGTGCCAGCAGCCGTACGGGAGGGGTACAAGAGACCCAGTACTTC. Its protein product is CASSRTGGVQETQYF. This chain joins TRBV4-2 and TRBJ2-5, with 8 bases identical to TRBD2. CDR1 and CDR2 (germline): LGHNA, YNFKEQ. V trimming: 4 bases; J trimming: 2 bases; junction bases outside the gene matches: 6. CDR3 length: 15 residues.

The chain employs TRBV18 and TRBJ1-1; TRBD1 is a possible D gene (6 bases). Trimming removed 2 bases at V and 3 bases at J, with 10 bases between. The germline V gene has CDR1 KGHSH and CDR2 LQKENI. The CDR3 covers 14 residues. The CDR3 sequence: CASSPGEGDTEAFF. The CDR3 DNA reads TGTGCCAGCTCACCAGGTGAGGGGGACACTGAAGCTTTCTTT.

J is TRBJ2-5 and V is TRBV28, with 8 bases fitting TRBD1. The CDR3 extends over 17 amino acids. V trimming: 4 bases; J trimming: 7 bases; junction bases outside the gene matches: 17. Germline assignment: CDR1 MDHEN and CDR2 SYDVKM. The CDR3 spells CASSSPGRGQRVGTQYF. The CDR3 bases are TGTGCCAGCAGTTCCCCTGGCAGGGGGCAACGCGTAGGGACCCAGTACTTC.

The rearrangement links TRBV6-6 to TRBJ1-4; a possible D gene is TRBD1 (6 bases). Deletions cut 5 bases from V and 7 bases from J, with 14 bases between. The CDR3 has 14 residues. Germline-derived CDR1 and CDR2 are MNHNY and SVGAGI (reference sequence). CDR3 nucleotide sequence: TGTGCCAGCAGTGCACAGGGTAATCCTGAAAAACTGTTTTTT. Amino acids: CASSAQGNPEKLFF.

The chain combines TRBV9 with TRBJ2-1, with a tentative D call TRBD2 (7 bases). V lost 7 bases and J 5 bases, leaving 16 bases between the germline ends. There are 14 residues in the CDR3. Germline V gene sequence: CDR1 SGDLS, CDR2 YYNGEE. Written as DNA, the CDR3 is TGTGCCAGCGGCGCCGGGGGGCGCGACAATGAGCAGTTCTTC. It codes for CASGAGGRDNEQFF.

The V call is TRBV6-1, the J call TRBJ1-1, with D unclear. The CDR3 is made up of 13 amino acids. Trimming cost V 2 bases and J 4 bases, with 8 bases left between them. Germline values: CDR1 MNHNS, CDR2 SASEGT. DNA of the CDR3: TGTGCCAGCAGTGAAAGAGAGGGCACTGAAGCTTTCTTT. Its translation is CASSEREGTEAFF.

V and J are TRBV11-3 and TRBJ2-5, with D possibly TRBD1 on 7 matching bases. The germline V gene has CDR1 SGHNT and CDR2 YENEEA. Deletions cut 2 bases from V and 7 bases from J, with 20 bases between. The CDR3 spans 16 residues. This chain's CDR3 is CASSLIPATGRGTQYF. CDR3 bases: TGTGCCAGCAGCTTAATTCCAGCGACAGGGCGGGGGACCCAGTACTTC.

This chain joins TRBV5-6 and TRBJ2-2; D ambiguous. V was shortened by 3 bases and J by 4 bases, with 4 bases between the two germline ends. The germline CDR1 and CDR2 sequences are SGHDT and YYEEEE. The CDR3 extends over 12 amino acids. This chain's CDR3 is CASSSLTGELFF. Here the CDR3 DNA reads TGTGCCAGCAGCTCCCTCACCGGGGAGCTGTTTTTT.

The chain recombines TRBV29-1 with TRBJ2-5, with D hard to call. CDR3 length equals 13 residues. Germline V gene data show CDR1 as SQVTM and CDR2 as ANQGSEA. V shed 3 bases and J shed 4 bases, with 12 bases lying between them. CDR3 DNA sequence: TGCAGCGTTGAGAGACTCCGCGGAGAGACCCAGTACTTC. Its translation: CSVERLRGETQYF.